The subject of this entry is one T cell receptor (beta chain). Multiplex touch-down PCR with TRB-A/B primers amplified rearranged V-D-J TRB sequences. TCRdb recomputed calls from the multiplex PCR reads with MiXCR, one row per CDR3 protein. This table holds some 2,300 distinct CDR3 sequences, roughly a quarter found once. This CDR3 is 17 amino acids long. CDR1 SGHTA and CDR2 FQGNSA come from the germline V gene. Trimming removed 11 bases from V and 1 base from J; junction bases left unmatched: 16. The source of the sample is a study of T cell repertoires in aging, cancer and after chemotherapy. The template was genomic DNA from peripheral blood, not RNA.

The sequencing input was blood. The sequence came from a human donor in good health. V gene TRBV7-2 combines with J gene TRBJ1-2; the match to TRBD1 covers 10 bases. In nucleotides, the CDR3 is TGTGCCTGGAGTCTAGGGACAGGGGAATGCGATAACTATGGCTACACCTTC. Translation gives CAWSLGTGECDNYGYTF.